This T cell receptor (beta chain) appears in the sequencing data of a study of T-cell reconstitution after alpha-beta-depleted transplantation in children. During its preparation, the TCRbeta library received unique molecular identifiers. TCRdb re-called the PCR reads with MiXCR, one entry per CDR3 protein. Seen here are 27,000 or so distinct CDR3 sequences, 15% to 20% observed once, and the top ten hold less than 45%. CDR1 and CDR2 from the germline V gene are SGHRS and YFSETQ. The CDR3 is made up of 14 amino acids. With V trimmed by 0 bases and J by 7 bases, 3 bases remained unmatched. Study conclusions and caveats: Newly produced T cells mostly accounted for T-cell counts and diversity one year post-transplant.

To note about this clonotype: The antigen is not known.

This sample comprised PBMCs, mostly from graft donor cells, obtained 60 days after TCRalphabeta/CD19-depleted stem cell transplant. The rearrangement joins TRBV5-1 to TRBJ1-4; 7 bases line up with TRBD1. The receptor was derived from a male patient between 2 and 9 years old who had a stem cell transplant for acute lymphoblastic leukemia, so the T cells may come from the graft donor. Here the CDR3 reads CASSLAQGLEKLFF. The CDR3 nucleotides read TGCGCCAGCAGCTTGGCACAGGGGCTTGAAAAACTGTTTTTT.